The text below deals with one T cell receptor beta chain. Its recognized antigen is unknown. Base qualities are missing; no much larger clone stands one base away. Library creation used 5' RACE. The ligated cDNA was amplified in four rounds of PCR with nested alpha and beta constant region primers together with the SP2 primer. For the blood and skin samples, TCR RNA was reverse transcribed with SuperScript IV using primers for the alpha and beta constant regions. T4 RNA ligase 1 was used to ligate an oligonucleotide containing the Illumina SP2 primer and a UMI to the 3' end of the cDNA. The 12-nucleotide UMI was composed of two random hexamers separated by an eight-base spacer, which was included to prevent hairpin formation. From the second PCR onward, TCR alpha and beta chain libraries were processed separately, and dual indexing was applied for multiplexing. After pooling, the indexed libraries were analyzed by capillary electrophoresis and sequenced on either an Illumina MiSeq or NextSeq. PhiX DNA at about 5-7.5% was added to the libraries to raise base diversity and improve cluster recognition. On the authors' methods: Demultiplexor pulled UMIs out of read 2, joined the UMIs with the TCR sequence from read 1, and separated reads according to sample indices. Decombinator identified V and J genes and V-J junctions and gave each TCR a five-part identifier that included V and J deletions. Collapsinator relied on UMIs to correct both sequencing errors and PCR amplification heterogeneity, producing a UMI-based abundance for each TCR. CDR3Translator turned identifiers into nucleotide sequence, translated that sequence into amino acids, and pulled out CDR3 regions based on terminal motifs. After normalization to the amount of input RNA, the error-corrected alpha and beta TCR counts from blood and from skin were compared. The raw public data were reprocessed by TCRdb itself: fastp quality trimming at Q25, MiXCR clonotype calling, in-frame beta chains only. Rows are combined by CDR3 protein, so each entry shows the most common genes and DNA. None of the V and J calls come from the authors' own analysis; TCRdb made them. In this sample the table shows tens of thousands of distinct CDR3 sequences, 7.6% of which occur a single time. Roughly 8.9% of the sample rests with the top ten.

This specimen comes from a study of naive and memory T cell subsets (dated by TCRdb to about 2017). Notes on the research overall: According to the figure summarizing the samples, there were approximately 10 blood donors, 7 tuberculin skin test biopsies and 3 saline control biopsies. PCR2 was typically performed as a SYBR Green qPCR that was stopped at a set threshold, although end-point PCR (around 6 cycles) could be used instead for low-input samples.

A robust, sensitive protocol for the amplification, sequencing and analysis of TCRs was described in the study, in which 3' ligation of a UMI-containing oligonucleotide to TCR cDNA was used. Whole blood analysis involved drawing around 2.7 ml of peripheral blood from adult healthy volunteers into Tempus tubes and then extracting RNA following the manufacturer's instructions. Total RNA was treated with RQ1 DNase, without cell sorting, prior to reverse transcription, with an input of roughly 1 to 1000 ng being targeted. Skin biopsy and whole blood libraries were made to test pipeline robustness in samples where T cells form a minority population. The trim is 1 base for V and 4 bases for J, with a gap of 10 bases between the germline ends. In the germline V gene, CDR1 corresponds to SGHAT and CDR2 to FQNNGV. Taken from cysteine to phenylalanine, the CDR3 has 14 residues. The sequence is cut down to CDR3 DNA, 42 bases in frame from base 1.

Findings and caveats that apply to the study as a whole: The RNA-based method was acknowledged to be potentially sensitive to changes in TCR transcripts with T cell activation and differentiation.

The receptor chain draws on TRBV11-2 and TRBJ2-5; a tentative D match to TRBD2 spans 5 bases. This receptor was obtained from a female donor in good health. The DNA sequence is as follows: TGTGCCAGCAGCTTAGGGGGAGACCGAGAGACCCAGTACTTC. Its coded protein is CASSLGGDRETQYF.